The 22 T cell receptor beta chains presented below share a single source sample, sequenced in a study of T cell responses to AZD1222 COVID-19 vaccine. Assay used: immunoSEQ multiplex PCR; TCRdb lists only in-frame clones, some missing. This table holds over 70,000 clones, around 80% found once. This sample comprised peripheral blood, obtained 28 days after the second dose of the MenACWY control vaccine. Every receptor here comes from an adult who received the MenACWY meningococcal vaccine as a control.

The chain has TRBV4-1 and TRBJ1-5; D unclear. From germline, CDR1 is MGHRA and CDR2 YSYEKL. The CDR3 runs 12 residues. Trimming took 0 bases from V and 9 from J, leaving 6 bases between them. The CDR3 DNA reads TGCGCCAGCAGCCAAGAGGCAGGGCCCCAGCATTTT. Protein sequence: CASSQEAGPQHF.

The chain uses TRBV6-5 and TRBJ1-6; no clear D. This CDR3 comprises 15 residues. Deletions cut 0 bases from V and 7 bases from J, with 10 bases between. Per the germline V gene, CDR1 is MNHEY and CDR2 is SVGAGI. The CDR3 region is CASSYSTLTNSPLHF. The CDR3 nucleotides read TGTGCCAGCAGTTACTCGACCCTCACCAATTCACCCCTCCACTTT.

The chain has TRBV5-1 and TRBJ1-1; 8 bases match TRBD1. V shed 4 bases, J shed 1 base, and the junction held 6 bases outside the gene matches. Germline CDR1 is SGHRS and CDR2 is YFSETQ. This CDR3 has 15 residues. The CDR3 region has the DNA TGCGCCAGCAGCGAATCCGGGACAGGGAACACTGAAGCTTTCTTT. Its protein product is CASSESGTGNTEAFF.

The chain links TRBV2 to TRBJ2-1, with D uncertain. V was trimmed by 5 bases and J by 7 bases, leaving 9 bases between them. The CDR3 runs 12 residues. The germline V gene encodes CDR1 SNHLY and CDR2 FYNNEI. The DNA of the CDR3 is TGTGCCAGCAGTTCCCTGCAGAATGAGCAGTTCTTC. Translated: CASSSLQNEQFF.

The genes are TRBV20-1 and TRBJ2-1; weak D call: TRBD2 (5 bases). Germline V gene lookup returns CDR1 DFQATT and CDR2 SNEGSKA (reference sequence). The CDR3 runs 14 residues. Trimming cost V 3 bases and J 6 bases, with 15 bases left between them. CDR3 bases: TGCAGTGCTAGTTGGGAGAATCTGGGCAATGAGCAGTTCTTC. The encoded protein is CSASWENLGNEQFF.

The genes are TRBV5-1 and TRBJ1-1; a weak D match, TRBD1 (5 bases). Germline V lookup: CDR1 SGHRS, CDR2 YFSETQ. The V gene lost 1 base and the J gene lost 7 bases, with 11 bases spanning the gap. The CDR3 sequence is 13 residues long. The CDR3 bases are TGCGCCAGCAGCTTGATCGGGGACGGTGAAGCTTTCTTT. Its translation: CASSLIGDGEAFF.

This chain connects TRBV5-1 to TRBJ2-1, with 11 bases aligning to TRBD2. The CDR3 is 15 residues long. V shed 2 bases and J 9 bases; nucleotides not matched to a gene: 7. CDR1 and CDR2 (germline): SGHRS, YFSETQ. CDR3: CASSLSSGRAVEQFF. DNA for the CDR3: TGCGCCAGCAGCTTAAGTAGCGGGAGGGCCGTTGAGCAGTTCTTC.

The J gene is TRBJ1-3, the V gene TRBV9, with D possibly matching TRBD1 (5 bases). Trimming left V 3 bases short and J 4 bases short, with 17 bases between. The CDR3 contains 16 residues. From germline, CDR1 is SGDLS and CDR2 YYNGEE. The CDR3 nucleotides are TGTGCCAGCAGCGCCGAGGGTCGGGACCTGGGAAACACCATATATTTT. This encodes CASSAEGRDLGNTIYF.

CDR3 in amino acids: CATSEGGNQPQHF. CDR3 coding DNA: TGCGCCACCTCGGAGGGGGGGAATCAGCCCCAGCATTTT. The V call is TRBV10-2, the J call TRBJ1-5, with D possibly TRBD1 on 6 matching bases. The CDR3 has 13 residues. V lost 10 bases and J 4 bases, leaving 14 bases between the germline ends. Germline V gene data show CDR1 as WSHSY and CDR2 as SAAADI.

V gene TRBV18 combines with J gene TRBJ2-1; D assignment may be TRBD1 or TRBD2 (6 bases each). The CDR3 extends over 15 amino acids. V shed 5 bases and J shed 5 bases, with 16 bases lying between them. The V gene's germline CDR1 is KGHSH and CDR2 LQKENI. CDR3 nucleotide sequence: TGTGCCAGCTCAGAACGGGGGCCACCAAACAATGAGCAGTTCTTC. Translated, it gives CASSERGPPNNEQFF.

This clone was observed a single time. The chain joins TRBV7-2 to TRBJ2-2, with TRBD2 identical over 8 bases. V was clipped by 7 bases and J by 4 bases; unmatched bases: 11. CDR3 length: 16 residues. Germline loops: CDR1 SGHTA, CDR2 FQGNSA. In DNA, the CDR3 is TGTGCCAGCACTGAGAGGGCGGGGGGCCTCACCGGGGAGCTGTTTTTT. Its translation is CASTERAGGLTGELFF. The complete variable domain, with remaining parts taken from reference TRBV7-2 and TRBJ2-2, reads GAGVSQSPSNKVTEKGKDVELRCDPISGHTALYWYRQSLGQGLEFLIYFQGNSAPDKSGLPSDRFSAERTGGSVSTLTIQRTQQEDSAVYLCASTERAGGLTGELFFGEGSRLTVL.

For this clone: A junction end diverges from the germline sequence, so it may reflect a read error. V is TRBV7-2 and J is TRBJ2-7, with TRBD1 matching over 9 bases. This CDR3 has 13 amino acids. In germline, CDR1 is SGHTA, CDR2 FQGNSA. DNA for the CDR3: TGTGCCAGCAGCTTAGCCGAAGGGGACAGGGCCAACTTC. Protein: CASSLAEGDRANF. Together with reference TRBV7-2 and TRBJ2-7, the CDR3 gives the full variable domain: GAGVSQSPSNKVTEKGKDVELRCDPISGHTALYWYRQSLGQGLEFLIYFQGNSAPDKSGLPSDRFSAERTGGSVSTLTIQRTQQEDSAVYLCASSLAEGDRANFGPGTRLTVT.

The V and J genes are TRBV5-6 and TRBJ1-2; TRBD1 matches at 7 bases. The length of the CDR3 is 15 residues. The junction had 7 bases not matched to a gene; V was cut back by 4 bases and J by 1 base. Looked up from germline, CDR1 is SGHDT and CDR2 is YYEEEE. The CDR3 DNA follows: TGTGCCAGCAGCGGTGGGACAGCATTTAACTATGGCTACACCTTC. This sequence encodes CASSGGTAFNYGYTF.

V and J are TRBV5-1 and TRBJ2-1, with D possibly being TRBD2 (6 bases). This CDR3 is built from 14 residues. V lost 4 bases and J 6 bases, leaving 14 bases between the germline ends. Germline assignment: CDR1 SGHRS and CDR2 YFSETQ. The CDR3, as DNA: TGCGCCAGCAGCAATACCGGGACTCTCAATGAGCAGTTCTTC. Translated, it gives CASSNTGTLNEQFF.

A single count supports this clone. This chain connects TRBV2 to TRBJ1-4; 8 nucleotides match TRBD1. Trimming took 5 bases from V and 8 from J; bases not matched to a gene: 7. The CDR3 is 14 amino acids. The germline CDR1 and CDR2 sequences are SNHLY and FYNNEI. The CDR3, as DNA: TGTGCCAGCAGTCCAGGGGGCGCCTGGGAAAAACTGTTTTTT. Translation: CASSPGGAWEKLFF.

As to this clone: Other DNA sequences in the sample encode the same CDR3. The rearrangement joins TRBV29-1 to TRBJ1-1; D uncertain. Trimming took off 6 bases at V and 0 bases at J, with 5 bases between the two ends. Germline V CDR1 and CDR2: SQVTM, ANQGSEA. The CDR3 spans 11 residues. The CDR3 DNA reads as TGCAGCGTACGGCTGAACACTGAAGCTTTCTTT. This encodes CSVRLNTEAFF.

V and J are TRBV4-1 and TRBJ2-2; no clear D. Trimming stripped 4 bases from V and 3 bases from J, with 9 bases between. The CDR3 extends over 14 amino acids. In germline, CDR1 is MGHRA, CDR2 YSYEKL. The CDR3 region has the DNA TGCGCCAGCAGCCCCGCAGGATACACCGGGGAGCTGTTTTTT. Its translation is CASSPAGYTGELFF.

This clone has only one observation. V usage is TRBV5-1 and J usage is TRBJ2-7, with D perhaps TRBD2 (5 bases). The CDR3 has 15 residues. The germline CDR1 and CDR2 sequences are SGHRS and YFSETQ. V lost 2 bases and J lost 2, with 14 bases in between. CDR3 sequence (DNA): TGCGCCAGCAGCTTAGACCAACCGACTACCTACGAGCAGTACTTC. This translates into CASSLDQPTTYEQYF.

This rearrangement joins TRBV25-1 to TRBJ2-7; D may match TRBD1 or TRBD2 (7 bases each). Germline V CDR1 and CDR2: MGHDK, SYGVNS. The V gene lost 7 bases and the J gene lost 1 base, with 17 bases spanning the gap. The CDR3 runs 15 residues. CDR3 in amino acids: CASTKDREGSYEQYF. As DNA, the CDR3 is TGTGCCAGCACTAAAGACAGGGAGGGTTCCTACGAGCAGTACTTC.

V is TRBV30 and J is TRBJ1-2; unclear D gene. The CDR3 contains 11 residues. From germline, CDR1 is GTSNPN and CDR2 SVGIG (reference sequence). Trimming pared 0 bases from V and 7 bases from J, leaving 6 bases between. CDR3 loop: CAWSVFGGYTF. The CDR3 nucleotides read TGTGCCTGGAGTGTTTTCGGTGGCTACACCTTC.

This rearrangement joins TRBV6-4 to TRBJ1-4, with D unclear. Per germline, CDR1 MRHNA and CDR2 SNTAGT. V lost 2 bases, J lost 0 bases, and 13 bases lay in between. This CDR3 has 17 amino acids. Here the CDR3 DNA reads TGTGCCAGCAGTGACGGGAAAAATCCTACAACTAATGAAAAACTGTTTTTT. It is translated as CASSDGKNPTTNEKLFF.

This chain joins TRBV3-1 (or the pseudogene TRBV3-2) and TRBJ2-1; 7 bases align to TRBD1. CDR3 length: 16 residues. After removal of 4 bases from V and 0 bases from J, the junction contained 6 bases not matched to a gene. The germline CDR1 and CDR2 sequences are LGHDT and YNNKEL (reference sequence). CDR3 region: CASSRYQGVSYNEQFF. The CDR3 DNA reads as TGTGCCAGCAGCCGTTACCAGGGGGTCTCCTACAATGAGCAGTTCTTC.